This record covers a single TCR beta chain. RNA, at about 0.5 to 1 ug, was reverse transcribed with random hexamers. TCRdb reprocessed the immunoSEQ multiplex PCR reads via MiXCR and lists one record per CDR3 protein. The sample contains about 430,000 distinct CDR3 sequences, 85% to 90% of which appear only once. CDR1 is SGHTA, CDR2 FQGNSA, per germline. This CDR3 comprises 14 residues. V lost 3 bases and J lost 4, with 11 bases in between. This sample was included in a study of CD8 T cells in Susac syndrome. The sequencing sample was made of CD8+ T cells from PBMCs. This receptor was identified in a human donor with multiple sclerosis. This chain uses TRBV7-2 with TRBJ2-3; D possibly corresponds to TRBD1 (6 bases). Here the CDR3 DNA reads TGTGCCAGCAGCTTCGGACAGTCGGCAGATACGCAGTATTTT. Protein product: CASSFGQSADTQYF.